This T cell receptor (beta chain) comes out of a study of blood T cell repertoires in COVID-19. The V gene end was trimmed by 4 bases and the J gene end by 3 bases; junction bases not matched to a gene: 6. Germline CDR1 is LGHDT and CDR2 is YNNKEL (reference sequence). The CDR3 loop spans 16 amino acids. Here immunoSEQ multiplex PCR was the method, and the copy in TCRdb shows in-frame clones only, minus some. The table lists about 240,000 clones, approximately 82% of them singletons. The source is a man younger than 40 who had recovered from COVID-19. The chain couples TRBV3-1 (or the pseudogene TRBV3-2) to TRBJ2-5, with 12 bases aligning to TRBD2. The sample consisted of peripheral blood. Here the CDR3 reads CASSLLRTSGEETQYF. Written as DNA, the CDR3 is TGTGCCAGCAGCCTATTAAGGACTAGCGGGGAAGAGACCCAGTACTTC.